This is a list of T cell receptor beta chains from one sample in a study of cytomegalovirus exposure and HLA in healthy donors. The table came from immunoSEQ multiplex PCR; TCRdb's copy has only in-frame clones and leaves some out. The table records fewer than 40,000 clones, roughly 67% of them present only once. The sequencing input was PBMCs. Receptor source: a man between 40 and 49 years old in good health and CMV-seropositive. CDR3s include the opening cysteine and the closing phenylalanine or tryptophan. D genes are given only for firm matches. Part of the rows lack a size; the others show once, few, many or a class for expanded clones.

cdr3_nt: TGTGCCAGTAGGATCTCCATTAGCGGAGGAGAGACCCAGTACTTC
cdr3_aa: CASRISISGGETQYF
j_call: TRBJ2-5
clone_size: -
d_call: -
v_call: TRBV19

cdr3_nt: TGCGCCAGCAGCTCTACTGCTAGCGGGAGCACAGATACGCAGTATTTT
cdr3_aa: CASSSTASGSTDTQYF
j_call: TRBJ2-3
clone_size: -
d_call: TRBD2
v_call: TRBV5-1

cdr3_nt: TGTGCCAGCAGTTCCGCAGCGGGTAGCTCCTACGAGCAGTACTTC
cdr3_aa: CASSSAAGSSYEQYF
j_call: TRBJ2-7
clone_size: -
d_call: -
v_call: TRBV6-5

cdr3_nt: TGTGCCCGTCACCCTCTTGGAGGCGATAGCAATCAGCCCCAGCATTTT
cdr3_aa: CARHPLGGDSNQPQHF
j_call: TRBJ1-5
clone_size: -
d_call: -
v_call: TRBV2

cdr3_nt: TGTGCCAGCAGTTACGGAACAGGGGGAGATTCACCCCTCCACTTT
cdr3_aa: CASSYGTGGDSPLHF
j_call: TRBJ1-6
clone_size: -
d_call: TRBD1
v_call: TRBV6-5

cdr3_nt: TGTGCCAGCAGCCCCATCGGACAGGACTCCTACGAGCAGTACTTC
cdr3_aa: CASSPIGQDSYEQYF
j_call: TRBJ2-7
clone_size: -
d_call: -
v_call: TRBV21-1

cdr3_nt: TGTGCCAGCAGACGCGAGACAGGGGGCCGGGACTATGGCTACACCTTC
cdr3_aa: CASRRETGGRDYGYTF
j_call: TRBJ1-2
clone_size: -
d_call: TRBD1
v_call: TRBV7-9

cdr3_nt: TGTGCCAGCAGCATGGAGGGAGCGGGGGGAGGAGGCACAGATACGCAGTATTTT
cdr3_aa: CASSMEGAGGGGTDTQYF
j_call: TRBJ2-3
clone_size: -
d_call: TRBD2
v_call: TRBV7-3

cdr3_nt: TGCGCCAGCAGCCAAGATCGCTCCTACGAGCAGTACTTC
cdr3_aa: CASSQDRSYEQYF
j_call: TRBJ2-7
clone_size: -
d_call: -
v_call: TRBV4-1

cdr3_nt: TGTGCTAGTGGTCTCGGGACAGGGGATCATGGCTACACCTTC
cdr3_aa: CASGLGTGDHGYTF
j_call: TRBJ1-2
clone_size: few
d_call: TRBD1
v_call: TRBV12-5

cdr3_nt: TGTGCCAGCTCACCCGGGACAGACGTGAAGCCCCAGCATTTT
cdr3_aa: CASSPGTDVKPQHF
j_call: TRBJ1-5
clone_size: -
d_call: TRBD1
v_call: TRBV18

cdr3_nt: TGTGCCAGCAGCCCATGGGGGTACAGGGTTGAGGACGAGCAGTACTTC
cdr3_aa: CASSPWGYRVEDEQYF
j_call: TRBJ2-7
clone_size: few
d_call: -
v_call: TRBV7-8

cdr3_nt: TGCGCCAGCAGCCGACCGGGACAGGGCGCCTCTGAAGCTTTCTTT
cdr3_aa: CASSRPGQGASEAFF
j_call: TRBJ1-1
clone_size: -
d_call: TRBD1
v_call: TRBV4-1

cdr3_nt: TGTGCCAGCAGCTTTGGACAGGGACAACTTGAAAATTCACCCCTCCACTTT
cdr3_aa: CASSFGQGQLENSPLHF
j_call: TRBJ1-6
clone_size: -
d_call: TRBD1
v_call: TRBV5-5

cdr3_nt: TGCGCCAGCAGCTTCGACAGGACCGAAGCTTTCTTT
cdr3_aa: CASSFDRTEAFF
j_call: TRBJ1-1
clone_size: -
d_call: -
v_call: TRBV5-1

cdr3_nt: TGCGCCAGCAGCTACAGGGGTAGTACTGAAGCTTTCTTT
cdr3_aa: CASSYRGSTEAFF
j_call: TRBJ1-1
clone_size: -
d_call: TRBD1
v_call: TRBV5-1

cdr3_nt: TGCGCCAGCAGCCAAGAGAGGGCCAATGAGCAGTTCTTC
cdr3_aa: CASSQERANEQFF
j_call: TRBJ2-1
clone_size: few
d_call: -
v_call: TRBV4-1

cdr3_nt: TGTGCCAGCAGTCCACCCGGGACAAATCATAATGAAAAACTGTTTTTT
cdr3_aa: CASSPPGTNHNEKLFF
j_call: TRBJ1-4
clone_size: -
d_call: -
v_call: TRBV28

cdr3_nt: TGTGCCAGCAGCGTAGGGAGGGCAGACTCTAACTATGGCTACACCTTC
cdr3_aa: CASSVGRADSNYGYTF
j_call: TRBJ1-2
clone_size: few
d_call: -
v_call: TRBV9

cdr3_nt: TGTGCCAGCATGGTCGGGGGGACAGATACGCAGTATTTT
cdr3_aa: CASMVGGTDTQYF
j_call: TRBJ2-3
clone_size: -
d_call: TRBD2
v_call: TRBV5-6

cdr3_nt: TGCGCCAGCAGCCCGGTCGAGGGCGTGGATGCGGGCACCTTC
cdr3_aa: CASSPVEGVDAGTF
j_call: TRBJ1-2
clone_size: -
d_call: -
v_call: TRBV5-1

cdr3_nt: TGTGCCAGCAGCCCGCTGGGGGGGGTGCGTGCGCGGGGGGCAGATACGCAGTATTTT
cdr3_aa: CASSPLGGVRARGADTQYF
j_call: TRBJ2-3
clone_size: few
d_call: TRBD2
v_call: TRBV27

cdr3_nt: TGTGCCAGCAGTTCCTCCCGGCGGGATTCACCCCTCCACTTT
cdr3_aa: CASSSSRRDSPLHF
j_call: TRBJ1-6
clone_size: -
d_call: -
v_call: TRBV6-5

cdr3_nt: TGTGCCAGCAGTCCCAGCGGCGGATACAATGAGCAGTTCTTC
cdr3_aa: CASSPSGGYNEQFF
j_call: TRBJ2-1
clone_size: -
d_call: -
v_call: TRBV28

cdr3_nt: TGTGCCAGCTCAGCGAGACTAGCGGGGGACCAAGAGACCCAGTACTTC
cdr3_aa: CASSARLAGDQETQYF
j_call: TRBJ2-5
clone_size: -
d_call: TRBD2
v_call: TRBV18

cdr3_nt: TGTGCCAGCAGCTGGGGACTAGCGGGGACCGGGGAGCTGTTTTTT
cdr3_aa: CASSWGLAGTGELFF
j_call: TRBJ2-2
clone_size: -
d_call: TRBD2
v_call: TRBV5-6

cdr3_nt: TGTGCCAGCAGCGTATCGGGGGGGTTCGATGAGCAGTTCTTC
cdr3_aa: CASSVSGGFDEQFF
j_call: TRBJ2-1
clone_size: -
d_call: TRBD2
v_call: TRBV9

cdr3_nt: TGTGCCAGCAGCTTAGCCAGGCAAGAGACCCAGTACTTC
cdr3_aa: CASSLARQETQYF
j_call: TRBJ2-5
clone_size: -
d_call: -
v_call: TRBV11-2

cdr3_nt: TGTGCCAGCAGCCAAGATGCCCGGACTAGCGGGGGGTTCGATACGCAGTATTTT
cdr3_aa: CASSQDARTSGGFDTQYF
j_call: TRBJ2-3
clone_size: -
d_call: TRBD2
v_call: TRBV4-2

cdr3_nt: TGTGCCAGCAGCCTCGGATGGGACTACCCAGGTTCAGATACGCAGTATTTT
cdr3_aa: CASSLGWDYPGSDTQYF
j_call: TRBJ2-3
clone_size: -
d_call: TRBD2
v_call: TRBV11-3

cdr3_nt: TGTGCCTGGCACCGCGACAGGGCTCCTGCTAACTATGGCTACACCTTC
cdr3_aa: CAWHRDRAPANYGYTF
j_call: TRBJ1-2
clone_size: few
d_call: TRBD1
v_call: TRBV30